Listed below are T cell receptor beta chains from one sample, sequenced in a study of patients and donors after allogeneic stem cell transplantation. Via MiXCR, TCRdb re-called the RT-PCR reads, giving one row per CDR3 protein. This sample has about 410,000 distinct CDR3 sequences; approximately 16% occur once, and the top ten carry less than 9.5%. The sequenced material came from blood, either unsorted or a sorted T cell fraction (not recorded which). These TCRs come from a human donor who was either an allogeneic HSCT recipient or a stem cell or donor lymphocyte infusion donor (not recorded which). It is not recorded whose cells these are; they may come from a transplant donor. CDR3s include the opening cysteine and the closing phenylalanine or tryptophan. A D gene is named only where the DNA matches it firmly. Clone sizes are given selectively: once, few, many, or a class where the clone is expanded.

J gene: TRBJ1-1
clone size: many
D gene: -
V gene: TRBV19
CDR3 DNA: TGTGCCAGCACCTCAGGGAGCGACATGAACACTGAAGCTTTCTTT
CDR3 protein: CASTSGSDMNTEAFF

J gene: TRBJ2-7
clone size: few
D gene: TRBD1
V gene: TRBV27
CDR3 DNA: TGTGCCAGCTCCCGACAGGGGGGAACCTACGAGCAGTACTTC
CDR3 protein: CASSRQGGTYEQYF

J gene: TRBJ1-1
clone size: few
D gene: -
V gene: TRBV10-3
CDR3 DNA: TGTGCCATCAGTCAGGGGTGGAGCACTGAAGCTTTCTTT
CDR3 protein: CAISQGWSTEAFF

J gene: TRBJ1-6
clone size: few
D gene: -
V gene: TRBV5-1
CDR3 DNA: TGCGCCAGCAGCTTGATACCGGTATTTTCCTATAATTCACCCCTCCACTTT
CDR3 protein: CASSLIPVFSYNSPLHF

J gene: TRBJ2-5
clone size: -
D gene: -
V gene: TRBV24-1
CDR3 DNA: TGTGCCACCAGTGAGGGTCCGACAGGGACCCAGTACTTC
CDR3 protein: CATSEGPTGTQYF

J gene: TRBJ2-4
clone size: few
D gene: -
V gene: TRBV2
CDR3 DNA: TGTGCCAGCAGCCTAGGGACAACCCTAGCCAAAAACATTCAGTACTTC
CDR3 protein: CASSLGTTLAKNIQYF

J gene: TRBJ2-7
clone size: -
D gene: TRBD2
V gene: TRBV11-3
CDR3 DNA: TGTGCCAGCAGCTTAGTTAAGGGACTATACGAGCAGTACTTC
CDR3 protein: CASSLVKGLYEQYF

J gene: TRBJ2-1
clone size: few
D gene: TRBD2
V gene: TRBV11-2
CDR3 DNA: TGTGCCAGCAGCTTTTGGACTAGCGGGAGATATGAGCAGTTCTTC
CDR3 protein: CASSFWTSGRYEQFF

J gene: TRBJ1-2
clone size: -
D gene: -
V gene: TRBV6-1
CDR3 DNA: TGTGCCGGCAGCCGCACAGGGAACTATGGCTACACCTTC
CDR3 protein: CAGSRTGNYGYTF

J gene: TRBJ2-1
clone size: many
D gene: -
V gene: TRBV5-1
CDR3 DNA: TGCGCCAGCAGCTTGGATGGCAACCCCTACAATGAGCAGTTCTTC
CDR3 protein: CASSLDGNPYNEQFF

J gene: TRBJ2-7
clone size: -
D gene: TRBD2
V gene: TRBV2
CDR3 DNA: TGTGCCAGCAGTGTTTTTGGGGGGGGCGAGCAGTACTTC
CDR3 protein: CASSVFGGGEQYF

J gene: TRBJ2-6
clone size: -
D gene: -
V gene: TRBV24-1
CDR3 DNA: TGTGCCACCAGTGAGGGCCGTTCTGGGGCCAACGTCCTGACTTTC
CDR3 protein: CATSEGRSGANVLTF

J gene: TRBJ1-2
clone size: -
D gene: TRBD1
V gene: TRBV19
CDR3 DNA: TGTGCCGGCAGGACAGGGGGCTATGGCTACACCTTC
CDR3 protein: CAGRTGGYGYTF

J gene: TRBJ1-2
clone size: many
D gene: TRBD1
V gene: TRBV12-3/TRBV12-4
CDR3 DNA: TGTGCCAGCAGTTTTGAGGACAGGCCGAACCATGGCTACACCTTC
CDR3 protein: CASSFEDRPNHGYTF

J gene: TRBJ2-7
clone size: -
D gene: TRBD2
V gene: TRBV9
CDR3 DNA: TGTGCCAGCAGCGGCCCTTCTAGCGGATCTAAATACGAGCAGTACTTC
CDR3 protein: CASSGPSSGSKYEQYF

J gene: TRBJ2-7
clone size: -
D gene: -
V gene: TRBV7-7
CDR3 DNA: TGTGCTAGCAGCCTCGACACTTTAAGGAACTACGAGCAGTACTTC
CDR3 protein: CASSLDTLRNYEQYF

J gene: TRBJ2-7
clone size: few
D gene: -
V gene: TRBV6-5
CDR3 DNA: TGTGCCAGCAGTTACTCCCCTATCGGGACCTACGAGCAGTACTTC
CDR3 protein: CASSYSPIGTYEQYF

J gene: TRBJ1-3
clone size: few
D gene: -
V gene: TRBV7-9
CDR3 DNA: TGTGCCAGCAGCTTAGAGTCAGCATCTGGAAACACCATATATTTT
CDR3 protein: CASSLESASGNTIYF

J gene: TRBJ1-6
clone size: few
D gene: -
V gene: TRBV6-2/TRBV6-3
CDR3 DNA: TGTGCCAGCAGTTACATCGGGGGTCTGTCACCCCTCCACTTT
CDR3 protein: CASSYIGGLSPLHF

J gene: TRBJ2-2
clone size: -
D gene: -
V gene: TRBV20-1
CDR3 DNA: TGCAGTGCTAGAGATACTAGTAACACCGGGGAGCTGTTTTTT
CDR3 protein: CSARDTSNTGELFF

J gene: TRBJ2-1
clone size: -
D gene: TRBD2
V gene: TRBV20-1
CDR3 DNA: TGCAGTGCTAGAGATCCGGGACTAGTGTCCAATGAGCAGTTCTTC
CDR3 protein: CSARDPGLVSNEQFF

J gene: TRBJ2-2
clone size: -
D gene: -
V gene: TRBV11-2
CDR3 DNA: TGTGCCAGCAGCTTAGATGGGGTCGGATCCCACGGGGAGCTGTTTTTT
CDR3 protein: CASSLDGVGSHGELFF

J gene: TRBJ2-7
clone size: few
D gene: TRBD2
V gene: TRBV5-1
CDR3 DNA: TGCGCCAGCAGCTTTGCTAGCGGATCCTCTTCCTACGAGCAGTACTTC
CDR3 protein: CASSFASGSSSYEQYF

J gene: TRBJ2-1
clone size: few
D gene: -
V gene: TRBV2
CDR3 DNA: TGTGCCAGCAGTGAAGCGCGTCCGGGGAGGAGGAATGAGCAGTTCTTC
CDR3 protein: CASSEARPGRRNEQFF

J gene: TRBJ2-7
clone size: many
D gene: -
V gene: TRBV6-2/TRBV6-3
CDR3 DNA: TGTGCCAGCAGTTGGTCGACTAGATACGAGCAGTACTTC
CDR3 protein: CASSWSTRYEQYF

J gene: TRBJ2-2
clone size: few
D gene: TRBD2
V gene: TRBV7-9
CDR3 DNA: TGTGCCAGCAGCTTCGCTAGCGGGAACCCCGGGGAGCTGTTTTTT
CDR3 protein: CASSFASGNPGELFF

J gene: TRBJ2-2
clone size: few
D gene: -
V gene: TRBV5-6
CDR3 DNA: TGTGCCAGCAGCTTACGCGGGGAGCTGTTTTTT
CDR3 protein: CASSLRGELFF

J gene: TRBJ2-1
clone size: -
D gene: TRBD2
V gene: TRBV7-9
CDR3 DNA: TGTGCCAGCAGCTCAGGCGGGAGTGAGCAGTTCTTC
CDR3 protein: CASSSGGSEQFF

J gene: TRBJ2-3
clone size: few
D gene: -
V gene: TRBV7-9
CDR3 DNA: TGTGCCAGCAGCTTAGGTCACCCGAGCACAGATACGCAGTATTTT
CDR3 protein: CASSLGHPSTDTQYF

J gene: TRBJ1-4
clone size: -
D gene: -
V gene: TRBV12-3/TRBV12-4
CDR3 DNA: TGTGCCAGCAGTTTGAGGGGTAGAGAACTGTTTTTT
CDR3 protein: CASSLRGRELFF

J gene: TRBJ2-7
clone size: -
D gene: -
V gene: TRBV19
CDR3 DNA: TGTGCCAGTAGTATGGGAAGTCCTTCCTACGAGCAGTACTTC
CDR3 protein: CASSMGSPSYEQYF

J gene: TRBJ2-5
clone size: -
D gene: -
V gene: TRBV6-5
CDR3 DNA: TGTGCCAGCAGTCGACAGCGAGAGACCCAGTACTTC
CDR3 protein: CASSRQRETQYF

J gene: TRBJ1-1
clone size: few
D gene: -
V gene: TRBV7-8
CDR3 DNA: TGTGCCAGCACCCTGGGGGGCGCGGGGACTGAAGCTTTCTTT
CDR3 protein: CASTLGGAGTEAFF

J gene: TRBJ2-7
clone size: many
D gene: -
V gene: TRBV29-1
CDR3 DNA: TGCAGCGTTTTCCGGGGTTACGAGCAGTACTTC
CDR3 protein: CSVFRGYEQYF

J gene: TRBJ2-3
clone size: few
D gene: -
V gene: TRBV7-8
CDR3 DNA: TGTGCCAGCAGCTTAGCAGCGACAATTCTTACTAGCACAGATACGCAGTATTTT
CDR3 protein: CASSLAATILTSTDTQYF

J gene: TRBJ2-1
clone size: few
D gene: TRBD1
V gene: TRBV11-1
CDR3 DNA: TGTGCCAGCAGCTTAGTTCGGGACAGGGGGCGCGATGAGCAGTTCTTC
CDR3 protein: CASSLVRDRGRDEQFF

J gene: TRBJ2-2
clone size: -
D gene: -
V gene: TRBV9
CDR3 DNA: TGTGCCAGCAGCTCTCGGACAGCCTTCGGGACCGGGGAGCTGTTTTTT
CDR3 protein: CASSSRTAFGTGELFF

J gene: TRBJ2-7
clone size: -
D gene: TRBD2
V gene: TRBV20-1
CDR3 DNA: TGCAGTGCAAGGACTAGCGGGAAGACCTACGAGCAGTACTTC
CDR3 protein: CSARTSGKTYEQYF

J gene: TRBJ1-2
clone size: few
D gene: -
V gene: TRBV12-3/TRBV12-4
CDR3 DNA: TGTGCCAGCAGTTTGCGGGGGGTCGGCGGCTACACCTTC
CDR3 protein: CASSLRGVGGYTF

J gene: TRBJ2-3
clone size: few
D gene: TRBD2
V gene: TRBV5-1
CDR3 DNA: TGCGCCAGCAGCAGTACTAGCGGGGGGGATACGCAGTATTTT
CDR3 protein: CASSSTSGGDTQYF

J gene: TRBJ1-1
clone size: many
D gene: -
V gene: TRBV12-3/TRBV12-4
CDR3 DNA: TGTGCCAGCAGTTTTAGGGCGGACACTGAAGCTTTCTTT
CDR3 protein: CASSFRADTEAFF

J gene: TRBJ1-5
clone size: few
D gene: -
V gene: TRBV2
CDR3 DNA: TGTGCCAGCAGCGGAAGGACGGTTAGCAATCAGCCCCAGCATTTT
CDR3 protein: CASSGRTVSNQPQHF

J gene: TRBJ1-1
clone size: -
D gene: -
V gene: TRBV9
CDR3 DNA: TGTGCCAGCAGCCACAGCAGGGCGGGGAGCACTGAAGCTTTCTTT
CDR3 protein: CASSHSRAGSTEAFF

J gene: TRBJ2-1
clone size: -
D gene: -
V gene: TRBV19
CDR3 DNA: TGTGCCAGTAGTATCCGCCCTCGCTCCTACAATGAGCAGTTCTTC
CDR3 protein: CASSIRPRSYNEQFF

J gene: TRBJ2-1
clone size: -
D gene: -
V gene: TRBV15
CDR3 DNA: TGTGCCACCAGCCGCCTCCGGGGCTACAATGAGCAGTTCTTC
CDR3 protein: CATSRLRGYNEQFF

J gene: TRBJ2-4
clone size: few
D gene: TRBD2
V gene: TRBV20-1
CDR3 DNA: TGCAGTGCTAGAGTGGGACTAGATCAGGTCATTCAGTACTTC
CDR3 protein: CSARVGLDQVIQYF

J gene: TRBJ1-2
clone size: few
D gene: -
V gene: TRBV20-1
CDR3 DNA: TGCAGTGCTAGAAGAAGGTCCCATGGCTACACCTTC
CDR3 protein: CSARRRSHGYTF

J gene: TRBJ2-3
clone size: few
D gene: -
V gene: TRBV5-1
CDR3 DNA: TGCGCCAGCAGCTTGGGAAGACCCGCTAGCACAGATACGCAGTATTTT
CDR3 protein: CASSLGRPASTDTQYF

J gene: TRBJ2-6
clone size: few
D gene: -
V gene: TRBV30
CDR3 DNA: TGTGCCTGGAGTTCTGGGGCCAACGTCCTGACTTTC
CDR3 protein: CAWSSGANVLTF

J gene: TRBJ2-5
clone size: -
D gene: -
V gene: TRBV7-7
CDR3 DNA: TGTGCTAGCAGTCCCCGAGGGTACAGAGAGACCCAGTACTTC
CDR3 protein: CASSPRGYRETQYF

J gene: TRBJ1-4
clone size: -
D gene: TRBD1
V gene: TRBV27
CDR3 DNA: TGTGCCAGCAGTCCCCAGGACAGGCCTAATGAAAAACTGTTTTTT
CDR3 protein: CASSPQDRPNEKLFF

J gene: TRBJ2-3
clone size: -
D gene: -
V gene: TRBV21-1
CDR3 DNA: TGTGCCAGCAGCAAAGCTGAGGGGAGGGGGGGCGCAGATACGCAGTATTTT
CDR3 protein: CASSKAEGRGGADTQYF

J gene: TRBJ2-7
clone size: few
D gene: -
V gene: TRBV14
CDR3 DNA: TGTGCCAGCAGCCAATTGGTTGGGGTTATCTACGAGCAGTACTTC
CDR3 protein: CASSQLVGVIYEQYF

J gene: TRBJ2-3
clone size: few
D gene: TRBD2
V gene: TRBV25-1
CDR3 DNA: TGTGCCAGCAGTGAATATAGTCGGGGGGGCACAGATACGCAGTATTTT
CDR3 protein: CASSEYSRGGTDTQYF

J gene: TRBJ1-5
clone size: few
D gene: TRBD1
V gene: TRBV24-1
CDR3 DNA: TGTGCCACCAGTGATTCCAGGCAGGGGGCTCGTAATGAGCCCCAGCATTTT
CDR3 protein: CATSDSRQGARNEPQHF

J gene: TRBJ2-3
clone size: few
D gene: -
V gene: TRBV28
CDR3 DNA: TGTGCCAGCAGTTCGAAGGACCCCAGGGGTTGGGATACGCAGTATTTT
CDR3 protein: CASSSKDPRGWDTQYF

J gene: TRBJ2-7
clone size: few
D gene: TRBD2
V gene: TRBV2
CDR3 DNA: TGTGCCAGCGCGGGGGGGGCCTTC
CDR3 protein: CASAGGAF

J gene: TRBJ2-7
clone size: few
D gene: -
V gene: TRBV12-3/TRBV12-4
CDR3 DNA: TGTGCCAGCAGTTTCTTTCAGGGTGCGAGCTCCTACGAGCAGTACTTC
CDR3 protein: CASSFFQGASSYEQYF

J gene: TRBJ2-1
clone size: -
D gene: TRBD2
V gene: TRBV7-8
CDR3 DNA: TGTGCCAGCAGCTTAGTAGCGGGGGTCTACAATGAGCAGTTCTTC
CDR3 protein: CASSLVAGVYNEQFF

J gene: TRBJ2-7
clone size: few
D gene: TRBD1
V gene: TRBV2
CDR3 DNA: TGTGCCGGTAACAGGGGGCTCGGGATTCCACTTTACTTC
CDR3 protein: CAGNRGLGIPLYF